This passage covers 30 T cell receptor beta chains from one sample sequenced in a study of Graves' ophthalmopathy and Graves' hyperthyroidism. Amplified material comprised TCR beta CDR3 regions derived from RNA transcripts. HTBI-primed first-round RT-PCR preceded second-round multiplex PCR. TCRdb re-called the multiplex PCR reads through MiXCR, storing one row per CDR3 protein. The table lists 450,000 to 600,000 distinct CDR3 sequences, just under 40% of them singletons. Material for sequencing was peripheral blood or thyroid tissue (not recorded which). These receptors came from an adult man with Graves' hyperthyroidism.

Worth noting for this clonotype: Mismatch with germline at one junction end may stem from a read error. The chain has TRBV3-1 and TRBJ2-5, with 9 bases identical to TRBD2. Germline V CDR1 and CDR2: LGHDT, YNNKEL (reference sequence). The CDR3 runs to 16 residues. The CDR3 region has the DNA TGTGCTAGCAGCCAAGCCCCGCGGGGGGGCCAAGAGACCCAGTACTTC. Its translation: CASSQAPRGGQETQYF.

This clonotype was counted between two and nine times. The chain recombines TRBV12-3 or TRBV12-4 with TRBJ1-1; D ambiguous. The CDR3 covers 16 residues. Trimming took off 2 bases at V and 1 base at J, with 14 bases between the two ends. In DNA form, the CDR3 reads TGTGCCAGCAGTTTAATTTGGGGAACGGGGAACACTGAAGCTTTCTTT. Protein product: CASSLIWGTGNTEAFF.

V gene TRBV5-1 combines with J gene TRBJ2-2; 9 bases are shared with TRBD2. This CDR3 has 15 amino acids. Trimming cost V 0 bases and J 8 bases; bases outside gene matches: 5. Germline V CDR1 and CDR2: SGHRS, YFSETQ. As DNA, the CDR3 is TGCGCCAGCAGCTTGGTAGTAGCGGGAGAGGGGGAGCTGTTTTTT. Residues: CASSLVVAGEGELFF.

This clonotype showed up many times. V is TRBV6-5 and J is TRBJ2-7, with D hard to call. Per the germline V gene, CDR1 is MNHEY and CDR2 is SVGAGI. Trimming pared 0 bases from V and 3 bases from J, leaving 9 bases between. The CDR3 length is 14 residues. CDR3 residues: CASSYSNGYYEQYF. The CDR3 DNA follows: TGTGCCAGCAGTTACTCGAACGGCTACTACGAGCAGTACTTC.

This chain joins TRBV10-3 and TRBJ2-6; D assignment may be TRBD1 or TRBD2 (5 bases each). The length of the CDR3 is 11 residues. V was shortened by 10 bases and J by 11 bases, with 12 bases between the two germline ends. Per germline, CDR1 ENHRY and CDR2 SYGVKD. The CDR3 nucleotides read TGTGCCACGGGGCTCTCCTACGTCCTGACTTTC. It yields the protein CATGLSYVLTF.

This clonotype has at least ten counts. The chain employs TRBV10-2 and TRBJ2-2, with 8 bases identical to TRBD2. With V trimmed by 3 bases and J by 3 bases, 3 bases remained unmatched. This CDR3 comprises 15 residues. Germline V lookup: CDR1 WSHSY, CDR2 SAAADI. Here the CDR3 reads CASSELADYTGELFF. The CDR3 coding sequence is TGCGCCAGCAGTGAACTAGCGGACTACACCGGGGAGCTGTTTTTT.

This clonotype has just a few counts. The chain uses TRBV28 and TRBJ1-2, with D possibly matching TRBD1 (5 bases). The CDR3 covers 14 residues. Deletions cut 4 bases from V and 4 bases from J, with 13 bases between. Per germline, CDR1 MDHEN and CDR2 SYDVKM. CDR3 coding DNA: TGTGCCAGCAGTTCTCCCGAGACAGCCTATGGCTACACCTTC. It translates to CASSSPETAYGYTF.

The chain recombines TRBV24-1 with TRBJ1-1; 8 bases match TRBD1. CDR3 length: 14 residues. The trim removed 8 bases at V and 1 base at J, leaving 5 bases unmatched. From germline, CDR1 is KGHDR and CDR2 SFDVKD. The CDR3 is CATMTGVGNTEAFF. The CDR3 nucleotides are TGTGCCACCATGACAGGGGTCGGGAACACTGAAGCTTTCTTT.

The CDR3 DNA follows: TGTGCCAGCAGAACTTCAGGGGCCCGAGGAAGCAATCAGCCCCAGCATTTT. This codes for CASRTSGARGSNQPQHF. The rearrangement joins TRBV12-3 or TRBV12-4 to TRBJ1-5, with a weak D call TRBD1 (6 bases). The CDR3 consists of 17 residues. V was shortened by 6 bases and J by 1 base, with 19 bases between the two germline ends.

This clonotype appeared many times. The V and J genes are TRBV20-1 and TRBJ2-7; D is perhaps TRBD1 (5 bases). With 3 bases removed from V and 2 bases from J, the gap between germline ends came to 17 bases. The CDR3 consists of 15 residues. The germline gives CDR1 DFQATT, CDR2 SNEGSKA (reference sequence). CDR3 in DNA: TGCAGTGCTAGGGGGCAGATCCAAGAGACCTACGAGCAGTACTTC. It specifies CSARGQIQETYEQYF.

This clonotype appeared many times. The chain joins TRBV6-5 to TRBJ2-5; 9 bases are a match to TRBD1. V shed 7 bases, J shed 3 bases, and the junction held 6 bases outside the gene matches. The CDR3 covers 14 residues. The germline gives CDR1 MNHEY, CDR2 SVGAGI. CDR3 nucleotides: TGTGCCAGCAATCACAGGGGGCGGGAAGAGACCCAGTACTTC. This translates into CASNHRGREETQYF.

This clonotype was observed many times. The chain joins TRBV2 to TRBJ2-5; 7 bases match TRBD1. CDR1 is SNHLY, CDR2 FYNNEI, per germline. The CDR3 length is 15 residues. J gave up 0 bases and V 6 bases, and 7 bases lay outside the gene matches. CDR3: CASRRVGGDQETQYF. CDR3 nucleotide sequence: TGTGCCAGCAGGCGGGTAGGGGGCGACCAAGAGACCCAGTACTTC.

This clonotype was seen at least ten times. J is TRBJ1-2 and V is TRBV2; 7 positions agree with TRBD1. V shed 6 bases and J 2 bases; nucleotides not matched to a gene: 6. Germline values: CDR1 SNHLY, CDR2 FYNNEI. The CDR3 totals 14 residues. The CDR3 sequence: CASRPQGGNYGYTF. DNA of the CDR3: TGTGCCAGCAGACCCCAGGGGGGGAACTATGGCTACACCTTC.

At least ten counts were recorded for this clonotype. J is TRBJ2-5 and V is TRBV20-1, with 8 nucleotides matching TRBD2. Germline trimming cut 5 bases from V and 3 bases from J; bases unmatched to any gene: 5. CDR1 is DFQATT and CDR2 is SNEGSKA in the germline V gene (reference sequence). The CDR3 consists of 13 residues. The CDR3 loop is CSAPSGRKETQYF. The CDR3 DNA reads as TGCAGTGCTCCTAGCGGGCGAAAAGAGACCCAGTACTTC.

This clonotype was seen repeatedly, ten times or more. This chain joins TRBV4-1 and TRBJ2-7; 11 nucleotides line up with TRBD2. CDR1 and CDR2 (germline): MGHRA, YSYEKL. The CDR3 totals 15 residues. After removal of 1 base from V and 6 bases from J, the junction contained 5 bases not matched to a gene. The CDR3 DNA is TGCGCCAGCAGCCAAGTTAGCGGGAGGGCTTCCGAGCAGTACTTC. This sequence encodes CASSQVSGRASEQYF.

The rearrangement joins TRBV7-9 to TRBJ2-7; the D gene is possibly TRBD2 (6 bases). Germline V CDR1 and CDR2: SEHNR, FQNEAQ (reference sequence). The ends were cut back, 5 bases at V and 7 bases at J, with 24 bases in the middle. This CDR3 has 16 residues. The CDR3 bases are TGTGCCAGCAGCGTTGGGATCGCGGACACGGGGGAAGAGCAGTACTTC. As protein: CASSVGIADTGEEQYF.

The chain couples TRBV7-9 to TRBJ2-7; 8 bases map to TRBD2. Trimming cost V 11 bases and J 2 bases; bases outside gene matches: 14. Germline assignment: CDR1 SEHNR and CDR2 FQNEAQ (reference sequence). CDR3 length: 15 residues. For the CDR3, the DNA is TGTGCCTGGAGTGTCGGTCTAGCGGGCACCTACGAGCAGTACTTC. This sequence encodes CAWSVGLAGTYEQYF.

Concerning this clonotype itself: One end of the junction varies from germline; a read error may be responsible. The CDR3 sequence is CSVRDRGDYEQCF. CDR3 DNA: TGCAGCGTTCGGGACAGGGGGGACTACGAGCAGTGCTTC. V is TRBV29-1 and J is TRBJ2-7; TRBD1 aligns across 11 bases. The CDR3 has 13 amino acids. The germline gives CDR1 SQVTM, CDR2 ANQGSEA.

The V call is TRBV7-2, the J call TRBJ2-7; D might be TRBD2 (5 bases). Trimming shortened V by 1 base and J by 5 bases, and 9 bases separated the two germline ends. The germline V gene has CDR1 SGHTA and CDR2 FQGNSA. This CDR3 spans 13 amino acids. CDR3 region: CASSLGSGNEQYF. CDR3 in DNA: TGTGCCAGCAGCTTAGGTTCGGGGAACGAGCAGTACTTC.

The chain carries TRBV19 and TRBJ1-2; TRBD1 aligns across 9 bases. V was pared by 5 bases and J by 8 bases, with 6 bases of the junction left unmatched. Looked up from germline, CDR1 is LNHDA and CDR2 is SQIVND (reference sequence). The length of the CDR3 is 13 residues. The CDR3 protein is CASSAPGTGGYTF. The CDR3, as DNA: TGTGCCAGTAGTGCACCCGGGACAGGGGGCTACACCTTC.

This clonotype was detected ten times or more. The chain has TRBV5-4 and TRBJ2-5; D possibly corresponds to TRBD2 (6 bases). The CDR3 length is 15 residues. The V gene's germline CDR1 is SGHNT and CDR2 YYREEE (reference sequence). V was trimmed by 5 bases and J by 2 bases, leaving 16 bases between them. The CDR3 protein is CASSGGALGQETQYF. DNA of the CDR3: TGTGCCAGCAGTGGAGGGGCTTTGGGACAAGAGACCCAGTACTTC.

The rearrangement joins TRBV7-8 to TRBJ1-1, with D unresolved. V was trimmed by 5 bases and J by 1 base, leaving 8 bases between them. There are 13 residues in the CDR3. CDR1 is SGHVS, CDR2 FQNEAQ, per germline. CDR3 in amino acids: CASSREANTEAFF. Here the CDR3 DNA reads TGTGCCAGCAGCCGGGAGGCGAACACTGAAGCTTTCTTT. Looking up the rest from reference TRBV7-8 and TRBJ1-1 gives the full variable domain: GAGVSQSPRYKVAKRGQDVALRCDPISGHVSLFWYQQALGQGPEFLTYFQNEAQLDKSGLPSDRFFAERPEGSVSTLKIQRTQQEDSAVYLCASSREANTEAFFGQGTRLTVV.

About this clonotype itself: Possible read error: a much larger clone is one base away. The gene calls are TRBV19 and TRBJ1-2; D perhaps matches TRBD1 (6 bases). Germline V lookup: CDR1 LNHDA, CDR2 SQIVND (reference sequence). The CDR3 consists of 12 residues. The V end was cut by 9 bases, the J end by 3 bases, with 11 bases between. The CDR3 region has the DNA TGTGCCAGCGGGACACCCGACTATGGCTACACCTTC. It encodes CASGTPDYGYTF.

At least ten counts were recorded for this clonotype. The CDR3 loop reads CASSYKANQHSYEQYF. The CDR3 DNA follows: TGTGCCAGCAGCTATAAAGCCAACCAACACTCCTACGAGCAGTACTTC. The chain links TRBV9 to TRBJ2-7; no definite D call. V lost 4 bases and J lost 0, with 17 bases in between. This CDR3 spans 16 amino acids. CDR1 is SGDLS, CDR2 YYNGEE, per germline. Variable domain in full (rest from reference TRBV9 and TRBJ2-7): DSGVTQTPKHLITATGQRVTLRCSPRSGDLSVYWYQQSLDQGLQFLIQYYNGEERAKGNILERFSAQQFPDLHSELNLSSLELGDSALYFCASSYKANQHSYEQYFGPGTRLTVT.

Comment on this clonotype: A much bigger clone sits one base away, suggesting this may be a read error. The chain combines TRBV10-3 with TRBJ1-1, with D hard to call. Germline V gene lookup returns CDR1 ENHRY and CDR2 SYGVKD. CDR3 length: 15 residues. The CDR3 DNA reads as TGTGCCAGCACCGCGGACCGAGCCTACTACACTGAAGCTCTCTTT. Translating it yields CASTADRAYYTEALF.

Comments on this clonotype: Because the CDR3 is missing its conserved closing phenylalanine or tryptophan, this is likely a read error. V gene TRBV7-2 combines with J gene TRBJ2-5; 9 nucleotides align to TRBD1. This CDR3 contains 17 residues. Germline CDR1 reads SGHTA; CDR2 reads FQGNSA. V shed 6 bases and J 4 bases; nucleotides not matched to a gene: 15. CDR3 bases: TGTGCCAGCAGTTTTGCAGGCGGGACAGGGCTACCAGAGACCCAGTACCTC. Translation: CASSFAGGTGLPETQYL.

This clonotype was seen repeatedly, ten times or more. The chain carries TRBV7-8 and TRBJ1-4, with TRBD1 matching over 9 bases. The V and J ends lost 5 bases and 8 bases, in that order; junction bases with no gene match: 3. CDR3 length: 13 residues. The germline gives CDR1 SGHVS, CDR2 FQNEAQ. DNA for the CDR3: TGTGCCAGCAGCGCGGGACAGGGAGAAAAACTGTTTTTT. Residues: CASSAGQGEKLFF.

Many counts were recorded for this clonotype. The V and J genes are TRBV7-9 and TRBJ1-2, with D tentatively TRBD1 (6 bases). The ends were cut back, 5 bases at V and 2 bases at J, with 15 bases in the middle. The CDR3 length is 15 residues. Germline V gives CDR1 SEHNR, CDR2 FQNEAQ (reference sequence). The CDR3 sequence: CASSHNRALNYGYTF. The CDR3, as DNA: TGTGCCAGCAGCCATAACAGGGCCCTAAACTATGGCTACACCTTC.

This clonotype has at least ten counts. This chain links TRBV12-3 or TRBV12-4 with TRBJ1-5; D may be TRBD1 (5 bases). Trimming removed 6 bases from V and 2 bases from J, with 11 bases in between. The length of the CDR3 is 14 residues. This CDR3 reads CASRDTGGNQPQHF. CDR3 bases: TGTGCCAGCAGGGACACGGGAGGCAATCAGCCCCAGCATTTT.

This clonotype has at least ten counts. This chain uses TRBV12-3 or TRBV12-4 with TRBJ1-2; D may be TRBD1 (5 bases). The CDR3 covers 15 residues. The V gene lost 4 bases and the J gene lost 4 bases, with 16 bases spanning the gap. In DNA form, the CDR3 reads TGTGCCAGCAGTTCGTCCTCCGGCGGGGGCTATGGCTACACCTTC. Amino acids: CASSSSSGGGYGYTF.